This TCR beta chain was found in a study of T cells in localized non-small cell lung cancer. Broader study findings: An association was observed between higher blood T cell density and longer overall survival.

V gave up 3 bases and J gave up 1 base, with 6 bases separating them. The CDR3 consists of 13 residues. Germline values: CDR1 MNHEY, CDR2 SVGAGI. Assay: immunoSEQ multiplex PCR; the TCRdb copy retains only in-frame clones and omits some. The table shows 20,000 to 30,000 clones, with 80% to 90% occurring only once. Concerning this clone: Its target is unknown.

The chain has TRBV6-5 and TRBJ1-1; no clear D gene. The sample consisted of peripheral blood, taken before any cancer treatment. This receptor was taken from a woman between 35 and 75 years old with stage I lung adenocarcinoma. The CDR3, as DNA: TGTGCCAGCAGTTATAGAGGGAACACTGAAGCTTTCTTT. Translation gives CASSYRGNTEAFF.